One and the same sample provided the 10 T cell receptor beta chains below, sequenced in a study of shared clonotypes between healthy human individuals. Produced via immunoSEQ multiplex PCR; TCRdb's table is partial and in-frame only. The sample yields 980,000 or so clones, about three quarters seen once. Sequencing input: memory CD4+ T cells sorted from blood. Subset given: CD45RA-negative fraction. These TCRs come from a man aged 18 to 30 in good health.

This clone has only one observation. The chain is built from TRBV4-1 and TRBJ2-1; TRBD1 is a possible D gene (6 bases). The V end was cut by 0 bases, the J end by 6 bases, with 12 bases between. Germline V lookup: CDR1 MGHRA, CDR2 YSYEKL. CDR3 length: 15 amino acids. CDR3 sequence: CASSQDRGTPNEQFF. The CDR3 DNA reads TGCGCCAGCAGCCAAGATCGTGGGACACCCAATGAGCAGTTCTTC.

This chain links TRBV2 with TRBJ1-5; a weak D match, TRBD1 (5 bases). From germline, CDR1 is SNHLY and CDR2 FYNNEI. The CDR3 totals 13 residues. V was trimmed by 5 bases and J by 5 bases, leaving 10 bases between them. The CDR3 here is CASSRLRDQPQHF. In DNA form, the CDR3 reads TGTGCCAGCAGTCGACTCAGGGATCAGCCCCAGCATTTT. Complete variable domain (other parts from reference TRBV2 and TRBJ1-5): EPEVTQTPSHQVTQMGQEVILRCVPISNHLYFYWYRQILGQKVEFLVSFYNNEISEKSEIFDDQFSVERPDGSNFTLKIRSTKLEDSAMYFCASSRLRDQPQHFGDGTRLSIL.

In regard to this clone: Other DNA variants within this sample encode the same CDR3. The rearrangement joins TRBV18 to TRBJ1-1; D is possibly TRBD1 (5 bases). CDR1 is KGHSH and CDR2 is LQKENI in the germline V gene. This CDR3 has 13 amino acids. Trimming cost V 0 bases and J 3 bases, with 5 bases left between them. The CDR3 loop is CASSPPGDTEAFF. The CDR3 DNA reads as TGTGCCAGCTCACCACCGGGGGACACTGAAGCTTTCTTT.

Only one count was recorded for this clone. The rearrangement uses TRBV6-1 and TRBJ2-7, with unresolved D. The germline gives CDR1 MNHNS, CDR2 SASEGT. This CDR3 contains 14 residues. The V and J ends lost 7 bases and 0 bases respectively, with 13 bases between them. The DNA for the CDR3 is TGTGCCAGCACTCCCCAAAAGTCCTCCTACGAGCAGTACTTC. Translation gives CASTPQKSSYEQYF.

The J gene is TRBJ2-1, the V gene TRBV11-2; D gene uncertain. CDR1 and CDR2 (germline): SGHAT, FQNNGV. Trimming left V 0 bases short and J 5 bases short, with 11 bases between. The CDR3 spans 15 residues. DNA of the CDR3: TGTGCCAGCAGCTTAGAAATAACCGCGAACAATGAGCAGTTCTTC. It yields the protein CASSLEITANNEQFF.

The gene calls are TRBV5-1 and TRBJ2-2, with D perhaps being TRBD1 or TRBD2 (5 bases each). The V gene's germline CDR1 is SGHRS and CDR2 YFSETQ. V dropped 1 base and J dropped 1 base, with 11 bases sitting between them. This CDR3 spans 16 amino acids. CDR3 loop: CASSLWGSGNTGELFF. In nucleotides, the CDR3 is TGCGCCAGCAGCTTGTGGGGGAGTGGGAACACCGGGGAGCTGTTTTTT.

The chain joins TRBV5-1 to TRBJ1-4; tentative D call: TRBD1 (5 bases). V was cut by 6 bases and J by 10 bases, with 19 bases left in between. Germline V gives CDR1 SGHRS, CDR2 YFSETQ. The CDR3 runs to 14 residues. CDR3 sequence (DNA): TGCGCCAGCATGGAAGGTCAGGTCGGGGGAAAACTGTTTTTT. It yields the protein CASMEGQVGGKLFF. Together with reference TRBV5-1 and TRBJ1-4, the CDR3 gives the full variable domain: KAGVTQTPRYLIKTRGQQVTLSCSPISGHRSVSWYQQTPGQGLQFLFEYFSETQRNKGNFPGRFSGRQFSNSRSEMNVSTLELGDSALYLCASMEGQVGGKLFFGSGTQLSVL.

This clone was found once. This chain uses TRBV2 with TRBJ2-7; D may be TRBD2 (6 bases). V was shortened by 4 bases and J by 7 bases, with 17 bases between the two germline ends. Germline V gives CDR1 SNHLY, CDR2 FYNNEI. The CDR3 extends over 14 amino acids. The CDR3 DNA reads as TGTGCCAGCAGTGTTAAAGAGAGTGCGGGGGAGCAGTACTTC. It codes for CASSVKESAGEQYF.

As regards this clone: Additional DNA sequences in this sample encode the identical CDR3. This chain uses TRBV5-6 with TRBJ2-5; D perhaps matches TRBD1 (6 bases). This CDR3 is 15 amino acids long. Germline CDR1 is SGHDT and CDR2 is YYEEEE. The V gene lost 2 bases and the J gene lost 5 bases, with 16 bases spanning the gap. The CDR3 is CASSFSSGAGETQYF. The CDR3 nucleotides read TGTGCCAGCAGCTTTTCCTCAGGGGCGGGTGAGACCCAGTACTTC.

V usage is TRBV30 and J usage is TRBJ1-3, with D possibly TRBD1 on 5 matching bases. CDR1 GTSNPN and CDR2 SVGIG come from the germline V gene (reference sequence). The CDR3 totals 12 residues. V lost 4 bases, J lost 7 bases, and 11 bases lay in between. In DNA form, the CDR3 reads TGTGCCTGGACGGGGGTTTCGAACACCATATATTTT. Protein: CAWTGVSNTIYF.